This T cell receptor beta chain was recovered during a study of blood T cell repertoires in COVID-19. In the study overall: Sites across the United States, Italy and Spain contributed samples from acute and convalescent COVID-19. PBMCs, B-cell-depleted T cells, or T cells provided the cDNA or gDNA that made up the material.

Clones were sequenced by immunoSEQ multiplex PCR, and TCRdb holds only the in-frame ones, with some missing. The data contain about 120,000 clones, about 82% of them seen just once; the ten biggest clones take up about a sixth. The CDR3 is made up of 14 amino acids. V trimming: 2 bases; J trimming: 7 bases; junction bases outside the gene matches: 7. Per the germline V gene, CDR1 is MDHEN and CDR2 is SYDVKM. The specimen was peripheral blood. The TCR originated in a man aged 55 to 70 with active or convalescent COVID-19. The chain is built from TRBV28 and TRBJ2-7, with TRBD1 matching over 8 bases. The DNA of the CDR3 is TGTGCCAGCAGTTTAGGGCAGGGGGCGGGAGAGCAGTACTTC. This gives the protein CASSLGQGAGEQYF. The full variable domain, its missing parts supplied by reference TRBV28 and TRBJ2-7, is DVKVTQSSRYLVKRTGEKVFLECVQDMDHENMFWYRQDPGLGLRLIYFSYDVKMKEKGDIPEGYSVSREKKERFSLILESASTNQTSMYLCASSLGQGAGEQYFGPGTRLTVT.